This TCR beta chain was sequenced in a study of shared clonotypes between healthy human individuals. About the research overall: Donors consisted of two women and a few men between 18 and 49.

Repertoires were generated with immunoSEQ multiplex PCR, while TCRdb's copy carries only in-frame clones and drops some. The sample lists around 320,000 clones; about nine tenths were seen once. Donors comprised healthy HIV-negative adults lacking recent acute infections or vaccinations. Both CD45RO+ cells and CCR7-negative CD45RA+ TemRA cells were combined to make up CD8 memory. This CDR3 contains 13 residues. Germline values: CDR1 LNHDA, CDR2 SQIVND (reference sequence). V was shortened by 3 bases and J by 3 bases, with 8 bases between the two germline ends. The source of this sequence is a man aged 18 to 29 in good health. The rearrangement links TRBV19 to TRBJ1-2; possibly TRBD1 for D (5 bases). The specimen sequenced was memory CD8+ T cells sorted from blood. The subset is: CD45RO+ cells pooled with CCR7-negative TemRA cells. As DNA, the CDR3 is TGTGCCAGTAGTATGGGCAGGGACTATGGCTACACCTTC. This translates into CASSMGRDYGYTF.